Listed below are T cell receptor beta chains from one sample, sequenced in a study of shared clonotypes between healthy human individuals. The data were produced by immunoSEQ multiplex PCR, yet TCRdb's version contains in-frame clones alone and is incomplete. Among 2 million to 2.5 million clones listed, approximately 94% were seen once. The specimen was naive CD4+ T cells sorted from blood. All receptors derive from a man aged 18-30 years in good health. Both conserved end residues are trimmed from each CDR3. The D gene is left open where the match is weak.

v_call	d_call	j_call	cdr3_aa
TRBV5-4	TRBD1	TRBJ1-2	ASSFVVSGGGYT
TRBV28	TRBD2	TRBJ2-5	ASSPDRLAGGETQY
TRBV7-2	TRBD1	TRBJ1-5	ASSLGMDRGNQPQH
TRBV5-1	TRBD1	TRBJ1-2	ASSGTGAYGYT
TRBV18	.	TRBJ2-2	ASSDGNTGELF
TRBV9	.	TRBJ2-7	ASSVGPMGNEQY
TRBV4-1	TRBD1	TRBJ2-5	ASSPSPTGQETQY
TRBV5-1	.	TRBJ2-7	ASSGGGYEQY
TRBV5-1	TRBD1	TRBJ1-2	ASSSTGQVAYGYT
TRBV10-2	.	TRBJ2-2	ASSERNTGELF
TRBV5-4	.	TRBJ2-3	ASSLVGGPDTDTQY
TRBV7-6	.	TRBJ1-2	ASSLLGGHPAYGYT
TRBV7-2	.	TRBJ2-1	ASSLVASLPYNEQF
TRBV10-3	.	TRBJ2-5	AISSGPGEETQY
TRBV2	TRBD1	TRBJ2-7	ASSGTAYEQY
TRBV19	TRBD1	TRBJ1-6	ASSIEVGTGGNSPLH
TRBV28	.	TRBJ1-1	ASSPPRGAGTEAF
TRBV28	TRBD1	TRBJ2-7	ASSFGTGGISGEQY
TRBV19	TRBD1	TRBJ1-1	ASSIYSYRGSNTEAF
TRBV7-8	.	TRBJ1-1	ASSLSQGRNTEAF
TRBV5-6	TRBD1	TRBJ2-3	ASRQQPGQGYY
TRBV4-1	TRBD1	TRBJ2-7	ASSQIRDRVYEQY
TRBV7-7	TRBD1	TRBJ2-3	ASSPGTGADTQY
TRBV7-2	.	TRBJ1-6	ASSLAGVNSPLH
TRBV11-2	.	TRBJ2-2	ASSLDRSTGELF
TRBV5-1	TRBD1	TRBJ1-1	ASSRDREEGEAF
TRBV28	.	TRBJ2-7	ASTGGLHEQY
TRBV9	TRBD2	TRBJ2-7	ASSFSGGPTYEQY
TRBV7-9	TRBD2	TRBJ2-3	ASSLGSLAGVQDTQY
TRBV15	.	TRBJ1-3	ATSRAWGWGNTIY
TRBV18	.	TRBJ2-7	ASSPRFGRAYEQY
TRBV10-3	TRBD2	TRBJ2-5	AISGPLAGGETQY
TRBV5-1	.	TRBJ1-2	ASSPDAGANYGYT
TRBV5-1	TRBD2	TRBJ2-3	ASSFLAGVADTQY
TRBV19	.	TRBJ2-2	ASSIQGGDTGELF
TRBV18	.	TRBJ2-5	ASSPPGGWQETQY
TRBV5-1	.	TRBJ2-4	ASREPPADIQY
TRBV6-6	.	TRBJ2-3	ASSFIETDTQY
TRBV7-8	.	TRBJ2-2	ASSLRPQDSLNTGELF
TRBV5-1	TRBD1	TRBJ2-7	ASSLAGDRGHEQY
TRBV7-9	TRBD2	TRBJ2-1	ASSFTGTSGGQLPNEQF
TRBV5-1	TRBD2	TRBJ2-3	ASSLEPPSGGPSSTDTQY
TRBV7-9	.	TRBJ1-5	ASSFGFDSNQPQH
TRBV6-5	TRBD1	TRBJ1-4	ASRGTGDEKLF
TRBV2	TRBD2	TRBJ2-1	ASARLAGSYNEQF
TRBV25-1	.	TRBJ2-4	ASSEFKGTENIQY
TRBV6-6	.	TRBJ2-7	ASSYGQGRYEQY
TRBV28	TRBD1	TRBJ1-1	ASSLHWTGANTEAF